The rows below give T cell receptor beta chains drawn from one sample of a study of persistence of HIV-infected CD4 T cells. Libraries were prepared by immunoSEQ multiplex PCR; TCRdb keeps only in-frame clonotypes and omits some of them. Among roughly 35,000 clones, about 85% were seen once, and the ten largest hold roughly 1.5%. These TCRs' antigens remain unknown. The sample was CD4+ T cells sorted from PBMCs after roughly 19-hour stimulation, taken from a patient who received antiretroviral therapy. These receptors originate from an adult man with HIV who was CMV-seropositive. CDR3s include the opening cysteine and the closing phenylalanine or tryptophan. D genes are given only for firm matches. Rows may omit the clone size; those that give it use once, few, many or a size class.

V gene: TRBV9; D gene: TRBD1; J gene: TRBJ2-3; clone size: once; CDR3 DNA: TGTGCCAGCAGCGCCCTAGACAGGGGGCGGTGGAGAGATACGCAGTATTTT; CDR3 protein: CASSALDRGRWRDTQYF
V gene: TRBV7-8; D gene: NA; J gene: TRBJ1-4; clone size: once; CDR3 DNA: TGTGCCAGCAGCTTAAGACCGACAACTAATGAAAAACTGTTTTTT; CDR3 protein: CASSLRPTTNEKLFF
V gene: TRBV5-1; D gene: TRBD1; J gene: TRBJ1-6; clone size: NA; CDR3 DNA: TGCGCCAGCAGCCCTCGGACAGGGAATAATTCACCCCTCCACTTT; CDR3 protein: CASSPRTGNNSPLHF
V gene: TRBV7-2; D gene: TRBD1; J gene: TRBJ2-7; clone size: NA; CDR3 DNA: TGTGCCAGCAGCGTAGCCGGGACAGGGGCCTACGAGCAGTACTTC; CDR3 protein: CASSVAGTGAYEQYF
V gene: TRBV14; D gene: TRBD1; J gene: TRBJ2-3; clone size: NA; CDR3 DNA: TGTGCCAGCAGCCTCCCCGGGACAGGGAAGGATACGCAGTATTTT; CDR3 protein: CASSLPGTGKDTQYF
V gene: TRBV5-1; D gene: NA; J gene: TRBJ1-3; clone size: once; CDR3 DNA: TGCGCCAGCAGGTTTGGGACACAGGAGATGGGAAACACCATATATTTT; CDR3 protein: CASRFGTQEMGNTIYF
V gene: TRBV28; D gene: NA; J gene: TRBJ2-7; clone size: NA; CDR3 DNA: TGTGCCAGCAGTTTGCCAGGGATGATACGGGAGCAGTACTTC; CDR3 protein: CASSLPGMIREQYF
V gene: TRBV5-1; D gene: NA; J gene: TRBJ2-1; clone size: NA; CDR3 DNA: TGCGCCAGCAGCCCGGGGACGGCGAACGATGAGCAGTTCTTC; CDR3 protein: CASSPGTANDEQFF
V gene: TRBV3-1/TRBV3-2; D gene: NA; J gene: TRBJ1-1; clone size: NA; CDR3 DNA: TGTGCCAGCAGCCACACCTCAGGGAACACTGAAGCTTTCTTT; CDR3 protein: CASSHTSGNTEAFF
V gene: TRBV2; D gene: TRBD1; J gene: TRBJ2-1; clone size: NA; CDR3 DNA: TGTGCCAGCACGGGCAGGGGGCTTAGAAATGAGCAGTTCTTC; CDR3 protein: CASTGRGLRNEQFF
V gene: TRBV28; D gene: TRBD1; J gene: TRBJ2-5; clone size: NA; CDR3 DNA: TGTGCCAGCAGTTTACGACAGGGATGGGAGACCCAGTACTTC; CDR3 protein: CASSLRQGWETQYF
V gene: TRBV9; D gene: TRBD1; J gene: TRBJ2-3; clone size: NA; CDR3 DNA: TGTGCCAGCAGCCCCTCCGGACAGGGGGCGATGGATACGCAGTATTTT; CDR3 protein: CASSPSGQGAMDTQYF
V gene: TRBV14; D gene: NA; J gene: TRBJ2-3; clone size: NA; CDR3 DNA: TGTGCCAGCAGCTACACAGATACGCAGTATTTT; CDR3 protein: CASSYTDTQYF
V gene: TRBV5-1; D gene: TRBD1; J gene: TRBJ1-1; clone size: NA; CDR3 DNA: TGCGCCAGCAGCTTGGCCCGGGACAGGGAACCTGAAGCTTTCTTT; CDR3 protein: CASSLARDREPEAFF
V gene: TRBV6-5; D gene: NA; J gene: TRBJ2-4; clone size: NA; CDR3 DNA: TGTGCCACTAAAGGGGACAATTTAGCCAAAAACATTCAGTACTTC; CDR3 protein: CATKGDNLAKNIQYF
V gene: TRBV27; D gene: NA; J gene: TRBJ1-6; clone size: once; CDR3 DNA: TGTGCCAGCAGTCGGGCTTGGAATACACCCCTCCACTTT; CDR3 protein: CASSRAWNTPLHF